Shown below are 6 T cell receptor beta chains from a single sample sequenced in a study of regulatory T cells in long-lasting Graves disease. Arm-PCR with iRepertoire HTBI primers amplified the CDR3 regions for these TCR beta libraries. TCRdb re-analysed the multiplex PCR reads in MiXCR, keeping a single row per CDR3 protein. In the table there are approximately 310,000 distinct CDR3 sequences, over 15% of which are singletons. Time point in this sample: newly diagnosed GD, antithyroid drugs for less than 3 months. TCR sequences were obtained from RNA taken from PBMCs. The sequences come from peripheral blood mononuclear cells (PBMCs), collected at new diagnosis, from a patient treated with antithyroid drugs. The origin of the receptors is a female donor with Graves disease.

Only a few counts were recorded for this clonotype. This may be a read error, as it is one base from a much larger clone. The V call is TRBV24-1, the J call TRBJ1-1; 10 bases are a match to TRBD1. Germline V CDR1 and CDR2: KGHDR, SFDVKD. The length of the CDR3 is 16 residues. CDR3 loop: CATSLGTGEGRTETFF. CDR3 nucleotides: TGTGCCACCAGTCTAGGGACAGGGGAGGGTCGGACTGAAACTTTCTTT.

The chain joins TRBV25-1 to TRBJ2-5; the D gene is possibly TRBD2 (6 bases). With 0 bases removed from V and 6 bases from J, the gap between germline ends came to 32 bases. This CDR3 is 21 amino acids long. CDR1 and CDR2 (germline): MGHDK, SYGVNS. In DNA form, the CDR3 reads TGTGCCAGCAGTGAATATTACTTTGGCGGGGTGGCGGCCAGGGAGGACCAGACCCAGTACTTC. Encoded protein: CASSEYYFGGVAAREDQTQYF.

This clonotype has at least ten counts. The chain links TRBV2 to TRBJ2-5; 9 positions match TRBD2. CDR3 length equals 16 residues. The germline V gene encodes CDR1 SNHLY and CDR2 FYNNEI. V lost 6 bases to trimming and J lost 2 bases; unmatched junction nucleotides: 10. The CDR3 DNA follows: TGTGCCAGCAGGGATATAGCGGGAGTACGGCAAGAGACCCAGTACTTC. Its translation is CASRDIAGVRQETQYF.

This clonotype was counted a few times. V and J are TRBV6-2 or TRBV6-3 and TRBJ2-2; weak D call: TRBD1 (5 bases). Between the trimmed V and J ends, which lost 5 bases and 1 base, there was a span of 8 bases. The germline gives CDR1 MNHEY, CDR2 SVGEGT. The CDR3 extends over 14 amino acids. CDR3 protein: CASSNTGNTGELFF. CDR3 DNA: TGTGCCAGCAGTAATACAGGGAACACCGGGGAGCTGTTTTTT.

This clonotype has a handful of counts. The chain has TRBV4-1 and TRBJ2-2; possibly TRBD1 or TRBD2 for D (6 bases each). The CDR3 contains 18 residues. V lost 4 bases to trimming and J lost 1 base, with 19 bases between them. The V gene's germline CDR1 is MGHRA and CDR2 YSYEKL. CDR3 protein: CASSPGGPETKNTGELFF. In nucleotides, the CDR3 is TGCGCCAGCAGCCCTGGGGGGCCGGAGACTAAGAACACCGGGGAGCTGTTTTTT.

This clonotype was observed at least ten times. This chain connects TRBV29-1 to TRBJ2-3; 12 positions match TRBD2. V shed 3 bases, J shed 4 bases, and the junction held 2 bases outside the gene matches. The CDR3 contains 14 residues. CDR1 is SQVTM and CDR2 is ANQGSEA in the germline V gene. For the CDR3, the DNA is TGCAGCGTTGAGGCTAGCGGGAGGGCAGATACGCAGTATTTT. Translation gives CSVEASGRADTQYF.